The rows below give T cell receptor beta chains drawn from one sample of a study of blood T cell repertoires in COVID-19. The table came from immunoSEQ multiplex PCR; TCRdb's copy has only in-frame clones and leaves some out. The data show around 200,000 clones, with about nine tenths seen just once and less than 1.5% held by the top ten. Sequenced input: PBMCs or T cells enriched from blood (not recorded which). These receptor sequences come from a young man who had recovered from COVID-19. Each CDR3 is given with its conserved first and last residue. Fields, in order: V gene, J gene, clone size, D gene, CDR3 DNA, CDR3 protein. A D gene is named only where the DNA matches it firmly. Size is stated for part of the rows, as once, few or many counts, or as a class when the clone is expanded.

>TRBV4-3|TRBJ2-1|few|TRBD1
TGCGCCAGCAGCCGCGGATCCGGGACAGGACGGTACAATGAGCAGTTCTTC
CASSRGSGTGRYNEQFF
>TRBV28|TRBJ1-5|NA|NA
TGTGCCAGCAGTCCCCTCCAAGGGGGTCAGCCCCAGCATTTT
CASSPLQGGQPQHF
>TRBV10-3|TRBJ2-7|NA|NA
TGTGCCATCAGTGATTTGCGGGCAAACTCCTACGAGCAGTACTTC
CAISDLRANSYEQYF
>TRBV3-1/TRBV3-2|TRBJ1-1|NA|TRBD1
TGTGCCAGCAGCCTGGGGGGACAGGGAGACACTGAAGCTTTCTTT
CASSLGGQGDTEAFF
>TRBV4-1|TRBJ1-2|NA|TRBD1
TGCGCCAGCAGCCAAGCCGGGATAGTGACAGGGACCTCGGATGGCTACACCTTC
CASSQAGIVTGTSDGYTF
>TRBV5-4|TRBJ2-5|NA|NA
TGTGCCAGCAGCGTAACGGGACATAAAGAGACCCAGTACTTC
CASSVTGHKETQYF
>TRBV2|TRBJ1-4|NA|TRBD1
TGTGCCAGCAGTGAACACCCGACAGGGTTGTTATCTAATGAAAAACTGTTTTTT
CASSEHPTGLLSNEKLFF
>TRBV7-2|TRBJ1-1|NA|NA
TGTGCCAGCAGCTCCGCGTCCCTGGTTGCGACTGAAGCTTTCTTT
CASSSASLVATEAFF
>TRBV7-9|TRBJ1-1|once|NA
TGTGCCAGCAGCCCCAGTACATCGAACACTGAAGCTTTCTTT
CASSPSTSNTEAFF
>TRBV9|TRBJ2-7|NA|NA
TGTGCCAGCAGCGGACCCCTCTCGGGACACGGCTCCTACGAGCAGTACTTC
CASSGPLSGHGSYEQYF
>TRBV13|TRBJ1-1|NA|NA
TGTGCCAGCAGCTTAGGAGGGAGGGGGAACACTGAAGCTTTCTTT
CASSLGGRGNTEAFF
>TRBV5-6|TRBJ2-7|NA|TRBD2
TGTGCCAGCAGCTCGGGACTAGCTTCCTACGAGCAGTACTTC
CASSSGLASYEQYF
>TRBV6-4|TRBJ2-3|NA|NA
TGTGCCAGCAGTGATGGCCACACCGATACAGATACGCAGTATTTT
CASSDGHTDTDTQYF
>TRBV11-3|TRBJ2-1|once|TRBD2
TGTGCCAGCAGCTCCCAAGCGGGATACAATGAGCAGTTCTTC
CASSSQAGYNEQFF
>TRBV19|TRBJ2-7|NA|NA
TGTGCCAGTAGTATGACAGCACTATCCCCCGAGCAGTACTTC
CASSMTALSPEQYF
>TRBV7-9|TRBJ2-7|NA|TRBD1
TGTGCCAGCAGCGCCACACCGGGACAGGGTTCCTACGAGCAGTACTTC
CASSATPGQGSYEQYF
>TRBV7-8|TRBJ2-2|few|NA
TGTGCCAGCAGCTTCAGGGGCACCGGGGAGCTGTTTTTT
CASSFRGTGELFF
>TRBV5-4|TRBJ1-5|NA|NA
TGTGCCAGCAGCTCCAATGATCAGCCCCAGCATTTT
CASSSNDQPQHF
>TRBV2|TRBJ2-3|NA|NA
TGTGCCAGCAGTGAAGTCCTGGGGGCAGGGGCGTCCGAGGATACGCAGTATTTT
CASSEVLGAGASEDTQYF
>TRBV29-1|TRBJ1-1|few|TRBD1
TGCAGCGTTACGGGACAGGGCGTTGAAGCTTTCTTT
CSVTGQGVEAFF
>TRBV10-3|TRBJ2-7|NA|TRBD1
TGTGCCATCAGTCCCTCCGGGACAGGGGGGGCCGAAGGGAACGAGCAGTACTTC
CAISPSGTGGAEGNEQYF
>TRBV11-2|TRBJ2-3|NA|TRBD1
TGTGCCAGCAGCCCCGGACAGGGCAGCACAGATACGCAGTATTTT
CASSPGQGSTDTQYF
>TRBV30|TRBJ1-1|NA|TRBD1
TGTGCCTGGAGTGTAGGGACAGGGGAAGCTTTCTTT
CAWSVGTGEAFF
>TRBV18|TRBJ2-3|NA|NA
TGTGCCAGCTCACCCAATACGGGAGTGGGCACAGATACGCAGTATTTT
CASSPNTGVGTDTQYF
>TRBV28|TRBJ1-5|NA|NA
TGTGCCAGCGGGACTTCTTCCCAGCCCCAGCATTTT
CASGTSSQPQHF
>TRBV4-1|TRBJ2-1|NA|TRBD2
TGCGCCAGCAGCCTCCGGAGGGAGGGCCTCCATTCCTACAATGAGCAGTTCTTC
CASSLRREGLHSYNEQFF
>TRBV7-2|TRBJ2-5|NA|TRBD2
TGTGCCAGCAGCTTAGCTCGGACTAGCGGGAGTAGCAAGACCCAGTACTTC
CASSLARTSGSSKTQYF
>TRBV2|TRBJ2-7|NA|TRBD1
TGTGCCAGCAGCGCCGGACAGGGGAGAGAGCAGTACTTC
CASSAGQGREQYF
>TRBV10-2|TRBJ2-7|NA|NA
TGCGCCAGCAGTGAGGCGCTAGCCCCCGAGCAGTACTTC
CASSEALAPEQYF
>TRBV5-1|TRBJ2-3|NA|TRBD2
TGCGCCAGCAGCTGGGGCGGGAGTACTACAGATACGCAGTATTTT
CASSWGGSTTDTQYF
>TRBV27|TRBJ2-5|NA|TRBD2
TGTGCCAGCAGTTCCCGACTAGCTGAGACCCAGTACTTC
CASSSRLAETQYF
>TRBV3-1/TRBV3-2|TRBJ2-7|NA|TRBD2
TGTGCCAGCAGCCAAGGACTAGCGGGAGGGTACGAGCAGTACTTC
CASSQGLAGGYEQYF
>TRBV28|TRBJ2-7|NA|TRBD2
TGTGCCAGCATCCCCCCGGGACTAGCGGGAGGATCCCCCTACGAGCAGTACTTC
CASIPPGLAGGSPYEQYF
>TRBV6-1|TRBJ1-2|NA|NA
TGTGCCAGCAGTGAAGGGCAGGGGTATGGCTACACCTTC
CASSEGQGYGYTF
>TRBV14|TRBJ2-1|NA|TRBD2
TGTGCCAGCAGCCGACTAGCGGATATGAATGAGCAGTTCTTC
CASSRLADMNEQFF
>TRBV6-8|TRBJ2-1|NA|TRBD2
TGTGCCAGACTCACCGAACTAGCGGGAGTCTGCAATGAGCAGTTCTTC
CARLTELAGVCNEQFF
>TRBV11-2|TRBJ2-5|NA|TRBD1
TGTGCCAGCAGCTTAGAACTGGCCGGGACAGGGGAAGAGACCCAGTACTTC
CASSLELAGTGEETQYF
>TRBV9|TRBJ2-3|NA|TRBD2
TGTGCCAGCAGCGTAGCGGCGGGAGGCACAGATACGCAGTATTTT
CASSVAAGGTDTQYF
>TRBV27|TRBJ1-2|NA|NA
TGTGCCAGCAGTCCCCAGACAGGACTTAACTATGGCTACACCTTC
CASSPQTGLNYGYTF
>TRBV2|TRBJ1-1|NA|TRBD1
TGTGCCAGCAGTCTACAGGGGCCGAACACTGAAGCTTTCTTT
CASSLQGPNTEAFF
>TRBV6-2/TRBV6-3|TRBJ2-1|NA|NA
TGTGCCAGCAGTTACTCGAGCGGGTTAAATGAGCAGTTCTTC
CASSYSSGLNEQFF
>TRBV5-4|TRBJ2-5|NA|NA
TGTGCCAGCAGCTTGGGACAGGGAGGGACCCAGTACTTC
CASSLGQGGTQYF
>TRBV7-2|TRBJ2-7|NA|TRBD1
TGTGCCAGCAGCCCACAGGGGCGCACGGACGAGCAGTACTTC
CASSPQGRTDEQYF
>TRBV7-2|TRBJ1-2|NA|NA
TGTGCCAGCAGCTCCATGGGGCAGGCCAAGGGTCGGTATGGCTACACCTTC
CASSSMGQAKGRYGYTF
>TRBV9|TRBJ1-6|NA|NA
TGTGCCAGCAGCGTAGCCGACAGAGAATCACCCCTCCACTTT
CASSVADRESPLHF
>TRBV4-3|TRBJ2-2|NA|NA
TGCGCCAGCAGCCAATCGGGAGCAACCGGGGAGCTGTTTTTT
CASSQSGATGELFF
>TRBV7-6|TRBJ1-2|NA|TRBD1
TGTGCCAGCAGCAGCCGGGACAGGTCTGGCTACACCTTC
CASSSRDRSGYTF
>TRBV6-6|TRBJ2-7|once|NA
TGTGCCAGCAGTTACCTAGGGGGCTACGAGCAGTACTTC
CASSYLGGYEQYF
>TRBV19|TRBJ2-5|NA|NA
TGTGCCAGTAGTATTAGGGCAGGGCGGGAGACCCAGTACTTC
CASSIRAGRETQYF
>TRBV9|TRBJ2-1|once|TRBD2
TGTGCCAGCAGCGGGGTTGCTAGCGGGATAATCTACAATGAGCAGTTCTTC
CASSGVASGIIYNEQFF
>TRBV30|TRBJ1-6|NA|TRBD1
TGTGCCTGGAGGGGGGACAGGGGGTGGTCACCCCTCCACTTT
CAWRGDRGWSPLHF
>TRBV6-5|TRBJ2-1|NA|TRBD2
TGTGCCAGCAGCTCCGGACTAGCGGATTACAATGAGCAGTTCTTC
CASSSGLADYNEQFF
>TRBV19|TRBJ2-7|NA|NA
TGTGCCAGTAAGCGGAGCGCGGGGTTCGCCTACGAGCAGTACTTC
CASKRSAGFAYEQYF
>TRBV4-3|TRBJ2-1|NA|TRBD2
TGCGCCAGCAGCCAAGATTGGGGTAGCGGGGGGCTTCCCTACAATGAGCAGTTCTTC
CASSQDWGSGGLPYNEQFF
>TRBV2|TRBJ2-2|NA|NA
TGTGCCAGCAGTGAAGTAGTGTCCGGGGAGCTGTTTTTT
CASSEVVSGELFF
>TRBV7-9|TRBJ2-1|NA|NA
TGTGCCAGCAGCTTAGGTGCGGGTGGGAGGGGGACAAATGAGCAGTTCTTC
CASSLGAGGRGTNEQFF
>TRBV6-5|TRBJ1-6|NA|TRBD1
TGTGCCAGCAGTTACGGGACAGTCGGAATCTCACCCCTCCACTTT
CASSYGTVGISPLHF